The 9 T cell receptor beta chains presented below share a single source sample, sequenced in a study of identical twins. Via MiXCR, TCRdb re-called the 5' RACE reads, giving one row per CDR3 protein. The repertoire has about 720,000 distinct CDR3 sequences, 8.6% of them found once; the top ten carry more than 0.75%. The same sample was also studied in work on yellow fever vaccine responses in identical twins.

Sequencing was carried out using PBMCs. The source of these receptors is a woman between 18 and 29 years old in good health.

The chain is built from TRBV24-1 and TRBJ2-7; TRBD1 might be the D (5 bases). The CDR3 covers 14 residues. The germline gives CDR1 KGHDR, CDR2 SFDVKD. The germline V and J ends were trimmed by 3 bases and 2 bases, with 10 bases remaining between them. CDR3 in DNA: TGTGCCACCAGTGATACCCGACAGACCTACGAGCAGTACTTC. Its translation: CATSDTRQTYEQYF.

In this sample, this clonotype turned up many times. The J gene is TRBJ2-5, the V gene TRBV6-5; D ambiguous. V lost 6 bases and J lost 1, with 6 bases in between. The CDR3 runs 12 residues. Germline V gives CDR1 MNHEY, CDR2 SVGAGI. The CDR3 nucleotides are TGTGCCAGCAGATTCAGCCAAGAGACCCAGTACTTC. Translation: CASRFSQETQYF.

This clonotype came up a few times. This rearrangement joins TRBV2 to TRBJ2-4; 8 bases line up with TRBD1. The CDR3 consists of 16 residues. V lost 5 bases, J lost 0 bases, and 6 bases stayed unmatched. Germline CDR1 SNHLY, CDR2 FYNNEI. The CDR3 coding sequence is TGTGCCAGCAGTCGCGGACAGGGACTAGCCAAAAACATTCAGTACTTC. It specifies CASSRGQGLAKNIQYF.

The rearrangement joins TRBV24-1 to TRBJ2-2, with 8 bases identical to TRBD1. Germline CDR1 KGHDR, CDR2 SFDVKD. CDR3 length: 15 amino acids. The V and J ends lost 5 bases and 7 bases, in that order; junction bases with no gene match: 8. The CDR3 coding sequence is TGTGCCACCAGTGTCGAGACAGGGGCTAACGGGGAGCTGTTTTTT. It codes for CATSVETGANGELFF.

This clonotype was picked up many times. This sequence joins TRBV12-3 or TRBV12-4 and TRBJ2-6, with D hard to call. V lost 3 bases and J 0 bases, leaving 9 bases between the germline ends. This CDR3 is built from 16 residues. CDR3 in amino acids: CASSLDLDSGANVLTF. DNA for the CDR3: TGTGCCAGCAGTTTGGATCTCGACTCTGGGGCCAACGTCCTGACTTTC.

The chain has TRBV20-1 and TRBJ2-5, with 10 bases aligning to TRBD2. V lost 5 bases and J lost 3; bases outside the gene matches: 6. The CDR3 is made up of 14 amino acids. The germline V gene has CDR1 DFQATT and CDR2 SNEGSKA (reference sequence). CDR3 DNA: TGCAGTGCTGCCGGGACTAGCGCTAAAGAGACCCAGTACTTC. The encoded protein is CSAAGTSAKETQYF.

This clonotype was observed a few times. The V call is TRBV6-4, the J call TRBJ2-7; 8 nucleotides align to TRBD1. CDR1 MRHNA and CDR2 SNTAGT come from the germline V gene. The CDR3 has 14 residues. With 6 bases clipped from V and 2 bases from J, the junction kept 6 bases outside the gene matches. As DNA, the CDR3 is TGTGCCAGCAGAGTAGGGACAGGCCCCTACGAGCAGTACTTC. This sequence encodes CASRVGTGPYEQYF.

This clonotype has at least ten counts. The rearrangement uses TRBV20-1 and TRBJ2-3, with TRBD2 identical over 15 bases. From germline, CDR1 is DFQATT and CDR2 SNEGSKA (reference sequence). The CDR3 sequence is 18 residues long. Trimming took 3 bases from V and 5 from J; bases not matched to a gene: 12. In DNA, the CDR3 is TGCAGTGCTAGGGCAGGGGCCTTGGGACTAGCGGGAGGAGATACGCAGTATTTT. It codes for CSARAGALGLAGGDTQYF.

The chain links TRBV28 to TRBJ2-7, with D hard to call. This CDR3 is built from 14 residues. V was cut by 2 bases and J by 3 bases, with 11 bases left in between. The germline V gene has CDR1 MDHEN and CDR2 SYDVKM. The CDR3, as DNA: TGTGCCAGCAGTTTACCCTTATCCTTCTACGAGCAGTACTTC. This translates into CASSLPLSFYEQYF.